Following are 3 T cell receptor beta chains from one sample sequenced in a study of T cell repertoires in cytomegalovirus infection. TCRdb called the reads again in MiXCR, with one record for every CDR3 protein. This table holds about 300,000 distinct CDR3 sequences, approximately 8.9% found once. The sequenced material came from PBMCs. The receptor set was obtained from a human donor in good health (CMV status not recorded). Some clones in this sample may be carry-over from other donors' samples.

In the case of this clonotype: A much larger clone differs from this one at a single base, so this may be a read error. This rearrangement joins TRBV5-6 to TRBJ2-2; D remains ambiguous. There are 14 residues in the CDR3. V was shortened by 4 bases and J by 7 bases, with 14 bases between the two germline ends. Germline V CDR1 and CDR2: SGHDT, YYEEEE. The CDR3: CASSRKVGIGELFF. The CDR3 bases are TGTGCCAGCAGCCGGAAGGTGGGGATCGGGGAGCTGTTTTTT.

This clonotype has only a few counts. This chain uses TRBV10-2 with TRBJ1-6; 11 bases fit TRBD1. The CDR3 is 13 amino acids. Per the germline V gene, CDR1 is WSHSY and CDR2 is SAAADI. The ends lost 11 bases at V and 9 bases at J; junction bases unmatched: 6. The CDR3 DNA is TGCGCCGGGGGACAGGGGGTATCTTCACCCCTCCACTTT. Its protein product is CAGGQGVSSPLHF.

This clonotype occurred many times. The CDR3 region has the DNA TGTGCCAGCAGTGGCCCCGGGGGGGCGGGGAAGGGCCAGTACTTC. Amino acids: CASSGPGGAGKGQYF. The chain has TRBV6-5 and TRBJ2-5, with 8 bases that match TRBD2. Germline V gene lookup returns CDR1 MNHEY and CDR2 SVGAGI. This CDR3 has 15 residues. Losses at the gene ends were 5 bases for V and 10 bases for J; bases not matched to a gene: 15.